The 21 T cell receptor beta chains below all came from one sample that was sequenced in a study of CD8+CD57+ T cells in acquired aplastic anemia. The use of genomic DNA as template underpinned the TCR beta VDJ and CDR3 profiling. TCRdb ran MiXCR on the reads and lists one entry per CDR3 protein. The data hold hundreds of thousands of distinct CDR3 sequences, with 65% to 80% observed a single time. Material: sorted CD4+, CD8+, or CD8+CD57+ T cells (not recorded which) from PBMCs. These receptor sequences come from a human donor in good health, serving as a control.

As for this clonotype: The germline gene is not matched at one end of the junction; a read error may be the cause. The chain joins TRBV7-2 to TRBJ1-5; D remains ambiguous. Germline CDR1 reads SGHTA; CDR2 reads FQGNSA. The CDR3 is 14 amino acids. CDR3 DNA sequence: TGTGCCAGCAGCTCTACTAGCGGCAAGCAGCCCCAGCATTTT. Residues: CASSSTSGKQPQHF.

Here the CDR3 DNA reads TGCAGTGCTAGAGGCTGGGGGGCCTACACAGATACGCAGTATTTT. It encodes CSARGWGAYTDTQYF. V usage is TRBV20-1 and J usage is TRBJ2-3; D assignment may be TRBD1 or TRBD2 (6 bases each). The CDR3 contains 15 residues. Per the germline V gene, CDR1 is DFQATT and CDR2 is SNEGSKA (reference sequence). V was cut by 1 base and J by 2 bases, with 13 bases left in between.

The chain joins TRBV7-2 to TRBJ2-1; 8 bases fit TRBD1. Per the germline V gene, CDR1 is SGHTA and CDR2 is FQGNSA. This CDR3 is 16 amino acids long. V lost 5 bases to trimming and J lost 11 bases; unmatched junction nucleotides: 17. CDR3 nucleotide sequence: TGTGCCAGCAGCGCTTGGCGACAGGGGCTCTACGAGCAGCAGTTCTTC. Translation: CASSAWRQGLYEQQFF. Complete variable domain (other parts from reference TRBV7-2 and TRBJ2-1): GAGVSQSPSNKVTEKGKDVELRCDPISGHTALYWYRQSLGQGLEFLIYFQGNSAPDKSGLPSDRFSAERTGGSVSTLTIQRTQQEDSAVYLCASSAWRQGLYEQQFFGPGTRLTVL.

Worth noting for this clonotype: At one end the junction does not follow the germline gene, possibly because of a read error. The chain carries TRBV24-1 and TRBJ1-6; unclear D gene. Germline lookup yields CDR1 KGHDR and CDR2 SFDVKD. This CDR3 region has 15 residues. Here the CDR3 DNA reads TGTGCCACCAGTTCGGGCAGTACCTATGGCTACACCTTCCGTTTT. Its translation is CATSSGSTYGYTFRF.

CDR3 bases: TGCAGCACTACCGGGACAGGGTCGTTCTACGAGCAGTACTTC. Amino acids: CSTTGTGSFYEQYF. The chain uses TRBV20-1 and TRBJ2-7, with TRBD1 identical over 9 bases. The CDR3 runs to 14 residues. Per the germline V gene, CDR1 is DFQATT and CDR2 is SNEGSKA (reference sequence).

This clonotype has at least ten counts. The V call is TRBV5-1, the J call TRBJ1-4; 9 bases are shared with TRBD1. Germline CDR1 is SGHRS and CDR2 is YFSETQ. V was pared by 4 bases and J by 3 bases, with 10 bases of the junction left unmatched. The CDR3 loop spans 17 amino acids. CDR3 sequence: CASSLGTGITSNEKLFF. CDR3 in DNA: TGCGCCAGCAGCCTCGGGACAGGGATTACCTCTAATGAAAAACTGTTTTTT.

Notes on this clonotype: A much larger clone sits a single nucleotide away, making a read error possible. It is likely a read error, because the conserved phenylalanine at the end of the CDR3 is missing. The rearrangement uses TRBV7-2 and TRBJ1-5, with D possibly TRBD1 on 5 matching bases. Germline-derived CDR1 and CDR2 are SGHTA and FQGNSA. The V end lost 5 bases, the J end lost 0 bases, and 17 bases lay between the germline ends. The CDR3 is 17 amino acids. The CDR3 is CASSQEGPSYSNQPQHL. CDR3 sequence (DNA): TGTGCCAGCAGCCAAGAGGGACCGAGCTATAGCAATCAGCCCCAGCATCTT.

Remarks on this clonotype: An end of the junction does not agree with germline; a read error may underlie this. V and J are TRBV5-1 and TRBJ2-5, with D hard to call. Looked up from germline, CDR1 is SGHRS and CDR2 is YFSETQ. The length of the CDR3 is 17 residues. CDR3 nucleotide sequence: TGTGCCAGCAGCGTTGATGTTGACACTGACCAAGGGGAGACCCAGTACTTC. As protein: CASSVDVDTDQGETQYF.

This clonotype was seen repeatedly, ten times or more. The rearrangement uses TRBV7-8 and TRBJ2-7; 7 bases align to TRBD2. Trimming at V came to 0 bases and at J to 0 bases, leaving 5 bases not matched to a gene. This CDR3 is 16 amino acids long. Germline V gives CDR1 SGHVS, CDR2 FQNEAQ. CDR3 DNA sequence: TGTGCCAGCAGCTTAGCGTCGAGCGGGGCCTCCTACGAGCAGTACTTC. It codes for CASSLASSGASYEQYF.

As regards this clonotype: Given the absence of the conserved phenylalanine or tryptophan at the CDR3 end, a read error is likely. No DNA is shown, since the ends of the CDR3 on it are uncertain; the CDR3 is the one TCRdb lists. V and J are TRBV9 and TRBJ1-2. Inclusive of both ends, the CDR3 amounts to 13 amino acids. In germline, CDR1 is SGDLS, CDR2 YYNGEE. CDR3 amino acids: CASSEDWRGSSSV.

The chain uses TRBV9 and TRBJ2-1; 7 bases are a match to TRBD1. Trimming cost V 3 bases and J 5 bases; bases outside gene matches: 2. This CDR3 has 13 amino acids. The germline V gene has CDR1 SGDLS and CDR2 YYNGEE. This CDR3 reads CASSAGQNNEQFF. The CDR3 DNA reads TGTGCCAGCAGCGCGGGACAGAACAATGAGCAGTTCTTC.

This clonotype was found many times. The chain recombines TRBV20-1 with TRBJ1-2, with no clear D. Trimming cost V 5 bases and J 4 bases, with 14 bases left between them. This CDR3 comprises 13 residues. Germline values: CDR1 DFQATT, CDR2 SNEGSKA (reference sequence). CDR3 in amino acids: CSAPAGISYGYTF. In DNA form, the CDR3 reads TGCAGTGCTCCCGCCGGAATTTCCTATGGCTACACCTTC.

This chain joins TRBV7-6 and TRBJ2-2; 10 bases align to TRBD2. The germline V gene has CDR1 SGHVS and CDR2 FNYEAQ. The CDR3 totals 15 residues. V lost 6 bases, J lost 16 bases, and 17 bases stayed unmatched. The CDR3 here is CASRPGLAVDTDTFF. The CDR3 nucleotides are TGTGCCAGCAGACCCGGACTAGCGGTAGACACAGATACGTTTTTT.

This clonotype has just one count. One end of the junction is discordant with germline, which a read error may explain. The chain uses TRBV5-1 and TRBJ1-6; weak D call: TRBD1 (6 bases). The CDR3 has 15 amino acids. Germline values: CDR1 SGHRS, CDR2 YFSETQ. CDR3 protein: CASSHGTLVSSPLHF. The CDR3 DNA follows: TGTGCCAGCAGCCACGGGACACTTGTCAGCTCACCCCTCCACTTT.

This chain uses TRBV29-1 with TRBJ2-7; D is perhaps TRBD2 (6 bases). This CDR3 is 15 amino acids long. Per germline, CDR1 SQVTM and CDR2 ANQGSEA. V dropped 4 bases and J dropped 0 bases, with 16 bases sitting between them. DNA for the CDR3: TGCAGCGTTGCGCCCCCCGGAGGGTTCTCCTACGAGCAGTACTTC. Protein: CSVAPPGGFSYEQYF.

The J gene is TRBJ2-5, the V gene TRBV7-7, with 8 positions matching TRBD1. The junction had 16 bases not matched to a gene; V was cut back by 2 bases and J by 11 bases. The CDR3 consists of 16 residues. Looked up from germline, CDR1 is SSHAT and CDR2 is FNYEAQ (reference sequence). The CDR3 nucleotides are TGTGCCAGCAGCTTAACTATCAGGGGGCGAGGGAAATCACAGTACTTC. Its protein is CASSLTIRGRGKSQYF.

The chain uses TRBV15 and TRBJ2-7; D assignment may be TRBD1 or TRBD2 (5 bases each). CDR3 length: 18 amino acids. Deletions cut 1 base from V and 4 bases from J, with 23 bases between. Looked up from germline, CDR1 is LNHNV and CDR2 is YYDKDF (reference sequence). Written as DNA, the CDR3 is TGTGCCACCAGCAGAGGCCGCGGGTGGGACGGGAAGCTGTACGAGCAGTACTTC. As protein: CATSRGRGWDGKLYEQYF.

This clonotype was seen only once. V and J are TRBV7-9 and TRBJ2-1; 7 nucleotides match TRBD1. Germline trimming cut 1 base from V and 9 bases from J; bases unmatched to any gene: 15. The CDR3 is made up of 17 amino acids. The germline gives CDR1 SEHNR, CDR2 FQNEAQ (reference sequence). CDR3 in DNA: TGTGCCAGCAGCTTAGATCTGACAGGGAACACTGAAGCTGAGCAGTTCTTC. Translating gives CASSLDLTGNTEAEQFF.

This clonotype has only one observation. The gene calls are TRBV6-5 and TRBJ2-3, with TRBD1 identical over 7 bases. The length of the CDR3 is 14 residues. The V gene end was trimmed by 6 bases and the J gene end by 2 bases; junction bases not matched to a gene: 5. Germline-derived CDR1 and CDR2 are MNHEY and SVGAGI. The CDR3 reads CASRGQTNTDTQYF. The CDR3 DNA sequence: TGTGCCAGCAGGGGACAGACCAACACAGATACGCAGTATTTT.

Comment on this clonotype: As the CDR3 is not closed by the conserved phenylalanine or tryptophan, this likely results from a read error. It is unclear where the CDR3 begins or ends on the DNA, so no DNA is shown, and the CDR3 is as TCRdb lists it. This sequence joins TRBV7-7 and TRBJ1-2; TRBD1, the table's D call, was not compared with the DNA. CDR1 and CDR2 (germline): SSHAT, FNYEAQ (reference sequence). Counting both end residues, the CDR3 totals 13 amino acids. The CDR3 here is CASRPGTGGAETQ.

This clonotype was observed a few times. V gene TRBV2 combines with J gene TRBJ1-4, with D tentatively TRBD1 (6 bases). Germline CDR1 SNHLY, CDR2 FYNNEI. The V gene lost 3 bases and the J gene lost 8 bases, with 13 bases spanning the gap. CDR3 length: 14 amino acids. The CDR3 reads CASSDVRGGEKLFF. The DNA of the CDR3 is TGTGCCAGCAGTGACGTCAGGGGAGGCGAAAAACTGTTTTTT.